In this sample, the clone carrying this T cell receptor (beta chain) turned up many times. What it recognizes is unknown. MiXCR, run by TCRdb on the reads, gives a single entry per CDR3 protein. The table shows about 770,000 distinct CDR3 sequences, with approximately 32% occurring only once. This record comes from a study of T cell repertoires in cytomegalovirus infection. Study background: Well-studied HLA-B-restricted epitopes and recently identified HLA-C-restricted epitopes of CMV were both used in the study. Public TCR beta signatures were indicative of both CMV infection and a matching HLA type. Whole-study findings and limits: In two of eight donors, the top clonotype was HLA-C-restricted CMV-specific.

This CDR3 spans 17 amino acids. Trimming cost V 5 bases and J 4 bases, with 21 bases left between them. The specimen was cultured CD8+ T cells from PBMCs, collected from culture after CMV antigen stimulation. The V and J genes are TRBV12-3 or TRBV12-4 and TRBJ2-1; maybe TRBD1 (6 bases). This receptor was taken from a human donor in good health (CMV status not recorded). Some clones in this sample may be carry-over from other donors' samples. CDR3 protein: CASSRFFSGQDYNEQFF. The CDR3 bases are TGTGCCAGCAGTCGCTTTTTTTCGGGACAAGATTACAATGAGCAGTTCTTC.